The subject of this entry is one T cell receptor beta chain. What it binds is unknown. These data belong to a study of chemoradiotherapy in HPV16-positive cancers. Study at large: Candidate HPV-specific clones and shared TCR motifs came from a couple of HPV16-positive patients.

Data came from immunoSEQ multiplex PCR; TCRdb stores just in-frame clones and leaves some out. The sample has a few thousand clones; roughly 90% are singletons. Repeated repertoire sampling spanned the course of chemoradiotherapy. The CDR3 contains 13 residues. The V gene end was trimmed by 2 bases and the J gene end by 6 bases; junction bases not matched to a gene: 1. Germline V gene lookup returns CDR1 GTSNPN and CDR2 SVGIG (reference sequence). Regarding the study as a whole: During treatment, candidate HPV-specific clones and E7-related motifs expanded in tumor. In HPV16-positive patients, HPV-responsive T-cell expansion tracked better recurrence-free survival.

The sequenced sample was tumor tissue, obtained from a patient who underwent chemoradiotherapy. The receptor was derived from a human donor with HPV-associated anogenital cancer. The gene calls are TRBV30 and TRBJ2-3, with 11 bases lining up with TRBD2. CDR3 sequence (DNA): TGTGCCTGGAGTATAGCGGGGGGGGATACGCAGTATTTT. The encoded protein is CAWSIAGGDTQYF.